The 29 T cell receptor beta chains below come from one sample, sequenced in a study of CD8+ T cells in alopecia areata. cDNA prepared by RNA extraction and subsequent reverse transcription served as the template for sequencing. Clones were read by immunoSEQ multiplex PCR, and TCRdb kept only the in-frame ones, dropping some. The sample lists about 110,000 clones; about 50% were seen once. Material: NKG2D-low CD8+ T cells sorted from blood. These receptors were obtained from a human donor with alopecia areata.

The chain carries TRBV11-3 and TRBJ2-1; D might be TRBD2 (5 bases). The CDR3 covers 13 residues. The germline V gene has CDR1 SGHNT and CDR2 YENEEA. The germline V and J ends were trimmed by 2 bases and 8 bases, with 10 bases remaining between them. CDR3 sequence (DNA): TGTGCCAGCAGCTTAAGGGTGGGAGATGAGCAGTTCTTC. Translating gives CASSLRVGDEQFF.

The chain is built from TRBV2 and TRBJ2-5, with D uncertain. CDR3 size: 15 residues. Looked up from germline, CDR1 is SNHLY and CDR2 is FYNNEI. V lost 7 bases to trimming and J lost 1 base, with 16 bases between them. The CDR3, as DNA: TGTGCCAGCAAGGCCGGCAAGAAGATCCAAGAGACCCAGTACTTC. It translates to CASKAGKKIQETQYF. Variable domain in full (rest from reference TRBV2 and TRBJ2-5): EPEVTQTPSHQVTQMGQEVILRCVPISNHLYFYWYRQILGQKVEFLVSFYNNEISEKSEIFDDQFSVERPDGSNFTLKIRSTKLEDSAMYFCASKAGKKIQETQYFGPGTRLLVL.

CDR3 DNA sequence: TGTGCCAGCAGTTTATTGCGGACAGAGAACACCGGGGAGCTGTTTTTT. Protein product: CASSLLRTENTGELFF. The rearrangement uses TRBV27 and TRBJ2-2, with a possible D match to TRBD1 (6 bases). Trimming stripped 1 base from V and 1 base from J, with 10 bases between. This CDR3 comprises 16 residues. The germline gives CDR1 MNHEY, CDR2 SMNVEV (reference sequence).

The J gene is TRBJ1-1, the V gene TRBV9, with 7 nucleotides matching TRBD1. This CDR3 is 14 amino acids long. Germline V gives CDR1 SGDLS, CDR2 YYNGEE. With V trimmed by 4 bases and J by 1 base, 4 bases remained unmatched. CDR3 DNA: TGTGCCAGCAGCCCCCGGGACAGGAACACTGAAGCTTTCTTT. Translation gives CASSPRDRNTEAFF.

The chain joins TRBV13 to TRBJ1-2; 8 bases are a match to TRBD1. Looked up from germline, CDR1 is PRHDT and CDR2 is FYEKMQ (reference sequence). The CDR3 consists of 15 residues. Losses at the gene ends were 4 bases for V and 5 bases for J; bases not matched to a gene: 9. The CDR3 spells CASSSTGDPYYGYTF. The CDR3, as DNA: TGTGCCAGCAGCTCGACAGGGGATCCTTATTATGGCTACACCTTC.

This chain links TRBV7-6 with TRBJ2-7; D perhaps matches TRBD1 (5 bases). The length of the CDR3 is 15 residues. Germline V gives CDR1 SGHVS, CDR2 FNYEAQ. The V end lost 3 bases, the J end lost 2 bases, and 14 bases lay between the germline ends. The CDR3 loop reads CASSLGPRNPYEQYF. The CDR3 DNA reads TGTGCCAGCAGCTTGGGGCCCAGGAACCCCTACGAGCAGTACTTC.

This clone occurred a few times. The chain employs TRBV7-9 and TRBJ1-2; 9 bases align to TRBD1. CDR1 SEHNR and CDR2 FQNEAQ come from the germline V gene (reference sequence). Losses at the gene ends were 6 bases for V and 7 bases for J; bases not matched to a gene: 9. This CDR3 is built from 14 residues. The CDR3 spells CASRPPGQGFGYTF. CDR3 bases: TGTGCCAGCAGGCCACCGGGACAGGGTTTTGGCTACACCTTC.

The chain links TRBV4-1 to TRBJ2-7; no firm D call. Germline CDR1 and CDR2: MGHRA and YSYEKL. CDR3 length: 14 residues. V lost 3 bases and J 0 bases, leaving 9 bases between the germline ends. The CDR3 region is CASSQLDTSYEQYF. DNA for the CDR3: TGCGCCAGCAGCCAGCTTGACACCTCCTACGAGCAGTACTTC.

In DNA form, the CDR3 reads TGTGCCAGCAGTCCTCCCGGCAGGGAGTACGAGCAGTACTTC. Translating it yields CASSPPGREYEQYF. This chain connects TRBV28 to TRBJ2-7; perhaps D is TRBD1 or TRBD2 (5 bases each). Trimming took 5 bases from V and 4 from J, leaving 15 bases between them. There are 14 residues in the CDR3. Germline CDR1 and CDR2: MDHEN and SYDVKM.

This chain joins TRBV28 and TRBJ2-3; 7 positions agree with TRBD2. The germline V gene has CDR1 MDHEN and CDR2 SYDVKM. J lost 0 bases, V lost 5 bases, and 8 bases had no gene match. The CDR3 has 16 amino acids. In DNA form, the CDR3 reads TGTGCCAGCAGTCTTGGGGAGGGGATTAGCACAGATACGCAGTATTTT. Amino acid sequence: CASSLGEGISTDTQYF.

The J gene is TRBJ2-7, the V gene TRBV4-1, with TRBD1 identical over 8 bases. Germline trimming cut 4 bases from V and 2 bases from J; bases unmatched to any gene: 13. This CDR3 comprises 17 residues. The germline V gene has CDR1 MGHRA and CDR2 YSYEKL. CDR3 sequence reads: CASSLNVDRAVPYEQYF. CDR3 DNA sequence: TGCGCCAGCAGCCTCAATGTGGACAGGGCTGTGCCCTACGAGCAGTACTTC.

The genes are TRBV29-1 and TRBJ2-7; D is ambiguous. V was trimmed by 5 bases and J by 4 bases, leaving 9 bases between them. Germline assignment: CDR1 SQVTM and CDR2 ANQGSEA. The CDR3 has 11 amino acids. CDR3 protein: CSVLGVYEQYF. The CDR3 coding sequence is TGCAGCGTTCTAGGCGTATACGAGCAGTACTTC.

This clone came up a few times. The genes are TRBV4-1 and TRBJ2-1; D uncertain. Germline V CDR1 and CDR2: MGHRA, YSYEKL. Trimming stripped 1 base from V and 6 bases from J, with 10 bases between. CDR3 length: 14 residues. CDR3 residues: CASSQGWQVNEQFF. The CDR3, as DNA: TGCGCCAGCAGCCAAGGTTGGCAGGTCAATGAGCAGTTCTTC.

The rearrangement joins TRBV5-1 to TRBJ2-1, with TRBD2 identical over 7 bases. The CDR3 runs 16 residues. CDR1 and CDR2 (germline): SGHRS, YFSETQ. V lost 7 bases and J lost 0; bases outside the gene matches: 10. CDR3 in DNA: TGCGCCAGCGGGGCGGGAGTCGGGGGCTCCTACAATGAGCAGTTCTTC. It codes for CASGAGVGGSYNEQFF.

The chain links TRBV28 to TRBJ1-1; no definite D call. Germline V lookup: CDR1 MDHEN, CDR2 SYDVKM. CDR3 length equals 13 residues. V was pared by 6 bases and J by 7 bases, with 15 bases between. DNA of the CDR3: TGTGCCAGCAGCCGGATCCAGAGCAATGAAGCTTTCTTT. Protein product: CASSRIQSNEAFF.

This chain joins TRBV13 and TRBJ2-7; D ambiguous. Germline assignment: CDR1 PRHDT and CDR2 FYEKMQ (reference sequence). Trimming removed 5 bases at V and 2 bases at J, with 13 bases between. The CDR3 sequence is 14 residues long. The CDR3 DNA follows: TGTGCCAGCAGCCCCTCCGTCCGAGCCTACGAGCAGTACTTC. Translation gives CASSPSVRAYEQYF.

This sequence joins TRBV2 and TRBJ2-3; no reliable D call. The germline V gene encodes CDR1 SNHLY and CDR2 FYNNEI. Trimming took 2 bases from V and 6 from J, leaving 12 bases between them. There are 14 residues in the CDR3. The CDR3 protein is CASSELAAQDTQYF. Written as DNA, the CDR3 is TGTGCCAGCAGTGAATTGGCTGCCCAGGATACGCAGTATTTT. The full variable domain, completed using reference TRBV2 and TRBJ2-3, is EPEVTQTPSHQVTQMGQEVILRCVPISNHLYFYWYRQILGQKVEFLVSFYNNEISEKSEIFDDQFSVERPDGSNFTLKIRSTKLEDSAMYFCASSELAAQDTQYFGPGTRLTVL.

This clone occurred a few times. CDR3 sequence reads: CASSIVLGGGNIQYF. CDR3 DNA sequence: TGTGCCAGTAGTATAGTACTCGGGGGCGGAAACATTCAGTACTTC. This chain uses TRBV19 with TRBJ2-4; the D call may be TRBD1 or TRBD2 (6 bases each). V lost 1 base, J lost 6 bases, and 13 bases lay in between. CDR1 and CDR2 (germline): LNHDA, SQIVND (reference sequence). This CDR3 is 15 amino acids long.

V is TRBV7-9 and J is TRBJ2-1; 8 nucleotides agree with TRBD2. Trimming cost V 3 bases and J 0 bases; bases outside gene matches: 4. CDR1 is SEHNR, CDR2 FQNEAQ, per germline (reference sequence). CDR3 length: 16 residues. CDR3 coding DNA: TGTGCCAGCAGCTTCCCCCTAGCGGGCTCCTACAATGAGCAGTTCTTC. Translation gives CASSFPLAGSYNEQFF.

In this sample, this clone turned up a few times. The identical CDR3 is also encoded by other nucleotide sequences in the sample. The chain couples TRBV7-9 to TRBJ2-1, with 8 positions matching TRBD2. CDR1 SEHNR and CDR2 FQNEAQ come from the germline V gene (reference sequence). The CDR3 loop spans 14 amino acids. The V and J ends lost 1 base and 4 bases, in that order; junction bases with no gene match: 0. As DNA, the CDR3 is TGTGCCAGCAGCTTAGGCGGGGGGTACAATGAGCAGTTCTTC. Its protein product is CASSLGGGYNEQFF. The full variable domain, with the rest looked up from reference TRBV7-9 and TRBJ2-1, is DTGVSQNPRHKITKRGQNVTFRCDPISEHNRLYWYRQTLGQGPEFLTYFQNEAQLEKSRLLSDRFSAERPKGSFSTLEIQRTEQGDSAMYLCASSLGGGYNEQFFGPGTRLTVL.

The sample holds a few counts of this clone. The chain recombines TRBV4-1 with TRBJ2-1, with D possibly being TRBD1 (5 bases). The CDR3 consists of 16 residues. V lost 0 bases to trimming and J lost 3 bases, with 12 bases between them. The germline gives CDR1 MGHRA, CDR2 YSYEKL. CDR3 DNA sequence: TGCGCCAGCAGCCAAGACCCTCTAGGGGACTACAATGAGCAGTTCTTC. Its translation is CASSQDPLGDYNEQFF.

This clone was detected a few times. The V gene is TRBV4-1, the J gene TRBJ1-1, with D hard to call. The V end was cut by 1 base, the J end by 6 bases, with 12 bases between. Germline CDR1 MGHRA, CDR2 YSYEKL. This CDR3 has 14 residues. The CDR3, as DNA: TGCGCCAGCAGCCAAGTGAACAGCCCCTCTGAAGCTTTCTTT. It yields the protein CASSQVNSPSEAFF.

This clone appeared a few times. This chain connects TRBV7-6 to TRBJ2-7; D possibly matches TRBD1 or TRBD2 (5 bases each). Germline assignment: CDR1 SGHVS and CDR2 FNYEAQ. There are 14 residues in the CDR3. The germline V and J ends were trimmed by 5 bases and 2 bases, with 13 bases remaining between them. In DNA, the CDR3 is TGTGCCAGCAGCGTCCGGGACGGGACCTACGAGCAGTACTTC. Translating it yields CASSVRDGTYEQYF.

This clone was detected only a few times. V is TRBV4-1 and J is TRBJ2-7; 9 bases map to TRBD1. Germline V lookup: CDR1 MGHRA, CDR2 YSYEKL. With V trimmed by 0 bases and J by 1 base, 4 bases remained unmatched. The CDR3 contains 16 residues. The CDR3 reads CASSQDLGTGSYEQYF. In DNA form, the CDR3 reads TGCGCCAGCAGCCAAGATTTAGGGACAGGGTCCTACGAGCAGTACTTC.

The chain combines TRBV11-2 with TRBJ2-1; D is unclear. Germline lookup yields CDR1 SGHAT and CDR2 FQNNGV. This CDR3 has 13 residues. Trimming took 4 bases from V and 3 from J, leaving 7 bases between them. The CDR3 DNA follows: TGTGCCAGCAGCTCATATCACTACAATGAGCAGTTCTTC. This codes for CASSSYHYNEQFF.

The gene calls are TRBV2 and TRBJ1-1; 9 nucleotides match TRBD1. Germline trimming cut 7 bases from V and 3 bases from J; bases unmatched to any gene: 9. The CDR3 is 15 residues long. CDR1 and CDR2 (germline): SNHLY, FYNNEI. CDR3 loop: CASTDPTGGDTEAFF. In DNA form, the CDR3 reads TGTGCCAGCACCGACCCGACAGGGGGAGACACTGAAGCTTTCTTT.

The gene calls are TRBV2 and TRBJ2-2; TRBD2 agrees at 11 bases. The germline CDR1 and CDR2 sequences are SNHLY and FYNNEI. The CDR3 consists of 16 residues. Germline trimming cut 6 bases from V and 3 bases from J; bases unmatched to any gene: 6. The CDR3 DNA sequence: TGTGCCAGCAGAGTAGCGGGAGGGCCGTACACCGGGGAGCTGTTTTTT. It is translated as CASRVAGGPYTGELFF.

This clone is a singleton in its sample. The chain employs TRBV27 and TRBJ2-1; D gene ambiguous. Looked up from germline, CDR1 is MNHEY and CDR2 is SMNVEV (reference sequence). Trimming removed 5 bases at V and 10 bases at J, with 15 bases between. The CDR3 has 13 amino acids. In DNA form, the CDR3 reads TGTGCCAGCAGTCCCGGATCTTCCTTGGAGCAGTTCTTC. Translating it yields CASSPGSSLEQFF.

The rearrangement joins TRBV7-9 to TRBJ1-1; possibly TRBD1 for D (5 bases). Germline V gene data show CDR1 as SEHNR and CDR2 as FQNEAQ (reference sequence). The CDR3 loop spans 15 amino acids. Trimming took 2 bases from V and 5 from J, leaving 15 bases between them. CDR3 protein: CASSLTSGGYTEAFF. In nucleotides, the CDR3 is TGTGCCAGCAGCTTAACGTCGGGGGGGTATACTGAAGCTTTCTTT. Variable domain in full (rest from reference TRBV7-9 and TRBJ1-1): DTGVSQNPRHKITKRGQNVTFRCDPISEHNRLYWYRQTLGQGPEFLTYFQNEAQLEKSRLLSDRFSAERPKGSFSTLEIQRTEQGDSAMYLCASSLTSGGYTEAFFGQGTRLTVV.